The T cell receptor beta chain described here comes from a study of cytomegalovirus exposure and HLA in healthy donors. This CDR3 has 15 amino acids. CDR1 and CDR2 from the germline V gene are SEHNR and FQNEAQ (reference sequence). V lost 4 bases to trimming and J lost 3 bases; unmatched junction nucleotides: 4. Overall study results and limits: Relative to equally common others, HLA-associated TCR beta chains showed greater clonal expansion in a later analysis.

A multiplex PCR was run with 60 Vbeta primers and 13 Jbeta primers. Profiling relied on immunoSEQ multiplex PCR, and the TCRdb table lists in-frame clones only, not all of them. The profile covers some 150,000 clones, with roughly 80% appearing a single time and about 5% taken by the ten largest. About this clone itself: Its specificity is unknown.

V gene TRBV7-9 combines with J gene TRBJ1-1, with 11 bases fitting TRBD1. The TCR was taken from a woman in her forties or fifties in good health and CMV-seropositive. Material: PBMCs. CDR3 amino acids: CASSSKDRGHTEAFF. The CDR3 DNA reads TGTGCCAGCAGCTCTAAGGACAGGGGGCACACTGAAGCTTTCTTT.